The rows below give T cell receptor beta chains drawn from one sample of a study of blood T cell repertoires in COVID-19. Libraries were prepared by immunoSEQ multiplex PCR; TCRdb keeps only in-frame clonotypes and omits some of them. Of around 130,000 clones in the sample, 85% to 90% were seen once. The source material was peripheral blood. The receptor set was obtained from a woman between 50 and 59 years old with acute or convalescent COVID-19. CDR3s include the opening cysteine and the closing phenylalanine or tryptophan.

CASSQDHLGIPKYGYTF | 17 | TRBJ1-2 | TRBV4-3
CASSIQGAAGQPQHF | 15 | TRBJ1-5 | TRBV19
CASSPDRGYGYTF | 13 | TRBJ1-2 | TRBV7-2
CASRQQGSGGYTF | 13 | TRBJ1-2 | TRBV19
CASSPQLESSYEQYF | 15 | TRBJ2-7 | TRBV5-4
CASSPTGGLTNTEAFF | 16 | TRBJ1-1 | TRBV7-2
CASSPAAGGPYNEQFF | 16 | TRBJ2-1 | TRBV2
CASRVQGFGNTIYF | 14 | TRBJ1-3 | TRBV6-4
CASSPRLEINYGYTF | 15 | TRBJ1-2 | TRBV7-8
CAWRRDRATEAFF | 13 | TRBJ1-1 | TRBV30
CASRTGGAENTEAFF | 15 | TRBJ1-1 | TRBV3-1/TRBV3-2
CASSRQQGAGANVLTF | 16 | TRBJ2-6 | TRBV7-9
CASSRLAGLGEQFF | 14 | TRBJ2-1 | TRBV18